The 30 T cell receptor beta chains below come from one sample, sequenced in a study of tumor and adjacent non-tumor tissue in lung cancer. A modified ARM-PCR protocol with three rounds of nested PCR amplified TCRbeta. Each CDR3 protein gets one entry after TCRdb re-called the multiplex PCR reads with MiXCR. The table has about 200,000 distinct CDR3 sequences, 70% to 75% seen once. This sample's RNA came from whole unsorted tissue. The specimen sequenced was lung tumor tissue. These TCRs come from a man aged 55 to 70 with non-small cell lung cancer.

The chain couples TRBV11-3 to TRBJ2-5; D gene ambiguous. From germline, CDR1 is SGHNT and CDR2 YENEEA. The CDR3 is 13 amino acids. V lost 9 bases to trimming and J lost 7 bases, with 18 bases between them. The CDR3 sequence is CASSGSAPRTQYF. The CDR3 bases are TGTGCCAGTTCCGGGTCCGCGCCCCGGACCCAGTACTTC.

There are a few counts of this clonotype. It may be a read error: a sequence one base away is much more abundant. The chain recombines TRBV11-2 with TRBJ2-1; 9 bases agree with TRBD1. Germline lookup yields CDR1 SGHAT and CDR2 FQNNGV. The CDR3 extends over 15 amino acids. The CDR3 spells CATSNPGQGSNEQFF. CDR3 DNA: TGTGCCACCAGCAACCCGGGACAGGGAAGTAATGAGCAGTTCTTC.

Notes on this clonotype: Sequence at one end of the junction differs from germline and may be a read error. CDR3 in DNA: TGTGTCAGCAGTTACGAGATGGACAGAGAAGCTTTCTTT. It is translated as CVSSYEMDREAFF. The chain employs TRBV6-2 or TRBV6-3 and TRBJ1-1; TRBD1 might be the D (6 bases). Per the germline V gene, CDR1 is MNHEY and CDR2 is SVGEGT. The CDR3 totals 13 residues.

The DNA of the CDR3 is TGTGCCATCAATGACCCGAATCGCGAGCAGTACTTC. Amino acids: CAINDPNREQYF. This chain joins TRBV10-3 and TRBJ2-7; D ambiguous. In germline, CDR1 is ENHRY, CDR2 SYGVKD. V lost 7 bases, J lost 6 bases, and 13 bases lay in between. This CDR3 contains 12 residues.

This chain links TRBV12-3 or TRBV12-4 with TRBJ2-1; no definite D call. The CDR3 sequence is 11 residues long. The V end lost 3 bases, the J end lost 8 bases, and 5 bases lay between the germline ends. CDR3 DNA sequence: TGTGCCAGCAGTTTCATATATGAGCAGTTCTTC. It specifies CASSFIYEQFF.

This sequence joins TRBV10-1 and TRBJ1-1; D is undetermined. The CDR3 loop spans 13 amino acids. V was trimmed by 1 base and J by 8 bases, leaving 11 bases between them. Germline CDR1 is WNHNN and CDR2 is SYGVQD (reference sequence). Here the CDR3 reads CASSEYSSREAFF. The CDR3 coding sequence is TGCGCCAGCAGTGAGTATTCGTCGCGGGAAGCTTTCTTT.

For this clonotype: The CDR3 end shows no conserved phenylalanine or tryptophan, and so a read error is likely. This chain joins TRBV20-1 and TRBJ2-5; D call uncertain. There are 12 residues in the CDR3. CDR1 DFQATT and CDR2 SNEGSKA come from the germline V gene (reference sequence). Written as DNA, the CDR3 is TGCAGTGCTAGAGATTTGGAAGAAACCCAGTACTTA. This gives the protein CSARDLEETQYL.

To note about this clonotype: The CDR3 does not end in the conserved phenylalanine or tryptophan, so this is likely a read error. The gene calls are TRBV12-5 and TRBJ2-7, with 13 nucleotides matching TRBD2. Germline trimming cut 0 bases from V and 4 bases from J; bases unmatched to any gene: 9. The CDR3 is 18 amino acids. Germline CDR1 and CDR2: LGHNT and FRNRAP. The CDR3 loop reads CASGLVTGTSGMVYEQYL. CDR3 nucleotide sequence: TGTGCTAGTGGTTTGGTAACGGGGACTAGCGGGATGGTGTACGAGCAGTACTTA.

Turning to this clonotype: Being one base from a much bigger clone, this may be a read error. The chain uses TRBV29-1 and TRBJ2-6; TRBD1 agrees at 9 bases. CDR1 and CDR2 (germline): SQVTM, ANQGSEA. The CDR3 spans 16 residues. As DNA, the CDR3 is TGCAGCGTTGTAGGACAGGGGCACTCTGGGGCCGACGTCCTGACTTTC. Translated, it gives CSVVGQGHSGADVLTF.

This clonotype was counted only a few times. J is TRBJ2-1 and V is TRBV11-3, with 10 bases lining up with TRBD2. The CDR3 contains 16 residues. Per germline, CDR1 SGHNT and CDR2 YENEEA. The V segment lost 2 bases and the J segment 4 bases; nucleotides outside the gene matches: 5. The CDR3 region is CASSLRLAGVYNEQFF. In DNA, the CDR3 is TGTGCCAGCAGCTTACGTCTAGCGGGAGTGTACAATGAGCAGTTCTTC.

Points on this clonotype: With a much larger clone just one base away, this may be a read error. The chain couples TRBV6-1 to TRBJ1-2; D gene uncertain. Germline CDR1 and CDR2: MNHNS and SASEGT. CDR3 length: 14 residues. CDR3 sequence (DNA): TGTGCCAGCGGTGAAGGCAGTTCTAACTATGGCTACACCTTC. The encoded protein is CASGEGSSNYGYTF.

In the case of this clonotype: This may be a read error: a much more frequent sequence differs by one nucleotide. The chain has TRBV20-1 and TRBJ1-1; TRBD1 matches 7 bases. The germline V gene has CDR1 DFQATT and CDR2 SNEGSKA (reference sequence). This CDR3 has 16 amino acids. The CDR3: CSARPWRQGTDTDAFF. CDR3 coding DNA: TGCAGTGCTAGACCATGGCGACAGGGTACGGATACTGATGCTTTCTTT.

This clonotype has a count of ten or more. The chain joins TRBV29-1 to TRBJ1-3, with 7 bases matching TRBD1. The J segment lost 1 base and the V segment lost 7 bases, leaving 4 bases of the junction unmatched. The length of the CDR3 is 13 residues. Germline lookup yields CDR1 SQVTM and CDR2 ANQGSEA. The CDR3 DNA reads as TGCAGCGCACGACAGGGATCTGGAAACACCATATATTTT. This encodes CSARQGSGNTIYF.

This clonotype was seen a few times. An end of the junction differs from the germline gene, which may be a read error. This rearrangement joins TRBV18 to TRBJ2-5; D not certain. Germline CDR1 reads KGHSH; CDR2 reads LQKENI. CDR3 length equals 13 residues. The CDR3 DNA is TGTGCCAGCTCACCACTCGTAGGAGAGACCCAGTACTTT. Amino acids: CASSPLVGETQYF. Full variable domain (remainder filled in from reference TRBV18 and TRBJ2-5): NAGVMQNPRHLVRRRGQEARLRCSPMKGHSHVYWYRQLPEEGLKFMVYLQKENIIDESGMPKERFSAEFPKEGPSILRIQQVVRGDSAAYFCASSPLVGETQYFGPGTRLLVL.

For this clonotype: Without the conserved terminal phenylalanine or tryptophan, this CDR3 likely stems from a read error. The V gene is TRBV10-1, the J gene TRBJ2-5; 11 bases are a match to TRBD1. The CDR3 is 15 amino acids. Germline V CDR1 and CDR2: WNHNN, SYGVQD (reference sequence). CDR3 nucleotide sequence: TGCGCCAGAAGTGACGGAGGGACAGGGGGAGAGACCCAGTACCTC. Translating gives CARSDGGTGGETQYL.

This clonotype was detected many times. This chain joins TRBV5-6 and TRBJ1-5; 7 nucleotides agree with TRBD1. The germline V gene has CDR1 SGHDT and CDR2 YYEEEE. V lost 0 bases and J lost 7; bases outside the gene matches: 4. The CDR3 covers 14 residues. CDR3 nucleotide sequence: TGTGCCAGCAGCTTGGGTGACAGGGCCCAGCCCCAGCATTTT. The encoded protein is CASSLGDRAQPQHF.

This clonotype was observed once. The rearrangement links TRBV5-1 to TRBJ2-3; 10 bases align to TRBD2. The CDR3 sequence is 16 residues long. From germline, CDR1 is SGHRS and CDR2 YFSETQ. Trimming cost V 0 bases and J 5 bases; bases outside gene matches: 6. The CDR3 DNA reads TGCGCCAGCAGCTTGGCGGCTAGCGGGGGCGGAGATACGCAGTATTTT. It is translated as CASSLAASGGGDTQYF.

A note on this clonotype: One end of the junction is discordant with germline, which a read error may explain. V and J are TRBV29-1 and TRBJ2-2; tentatively, D is TRBD2 (6 bases). The germline V gene has CDR1 SQVTM and CDR2 ANQGSEA. The CDR3 runs 13 residues. This CDR3 reads CNVARGNSWELFF. CDR3 nucleotide sequence: TGCAACGTTGCCCGGGGGAATTCCTGGGAGCTGTTTTTT.

As regards this clonotype: The junction shows a germline mismatch at one end, possibly a read error. The chain carries TRBV20-1 and TRBJ2-4; D unclear. CDR3 length: 15 amino acids. Germline CDR1 and CDR2: DFQATT and SNEGSKA (reference sequence). This CDR3 is CSARASEIAKNIHYF. DNA for the CDR3: TGCAGTGCTAGAGCCAGTGAGATAGCCAAAAACATTCATTACTTC.

Concerning this clonotype: The junction departs from the called germline gene at one end, perhaps through a read error. The CDR3, as DNA: TGCAGAGCATGGGATATGGGGACCTACGAACAGTACTTC. It translates to CRAWDMGTYEQYF. This chain connects TRBV20-1 to TRBJ2-7; D is perhaps TRBD1 or TRBD2 (5 bases each). The germline CDR1 and CDR2 sequences are DFQATT and SNEGSKA (reference sequence). The CDR3 consists of 13 residues.

Remarks on this clonotype: Compared with germline, one end of the junction differs, possibly owing to a read error. This chain joins TRBV6-1 and TRBJ2-2; D uncertain. From germline, CDR1 is MNHNS and CDR2 SASEGT. The CDR3 is 14 residues long. This chain's CDR3 is CAIRPAPNTWELFF. CDR3 nucleotides: TGTGCCATCCGGCCAGCGCCTAACACCTGGGAGCTGTTTTTT.

About this clonotype: At one of its ends the junction is not consistent with the germline gene, which may arise from a read error. The rearrangement joins TRBV5-6 to TRBJ2-4, with D possibly TRBD2 on 6 matching bases. Per the germline V gene, CDR1 is SGHDT and CDR2 is YYEEEE. This CDR3 has 14 residues. The CDR3 region has the DNA TGTGCCAGCTCCCCTCGGACTACCAAAAACATTCTGTACTTC. This codes for CASSPRTTKNILYF.

This clonotype showed up many times. The chain uses TRBV12-3 or TRBV12-4 and TRBJ1-5; TRBD1 agrees at 9 bases. Germline trimming cut 0 bases from V and 7 bases from J; bases unmatched to any gene: 4. The CDR3 extends over 15 amino acids. The CDR3 loop reads CASSLAGQGIQPQHF. The CDR3 DNA follows: TGTGCCAGCAGTTTAGCGGGACAGGGCATACAGCCCCAGCATTTT.

About this clonotype: A much larger clone differs from this one at a single base, so this may be a read error. The gene calls are TRBV6-2 or TRBV6-3 and TRBJ1-5, with 10 bases matching TRBD1. V shed 7 bases and J 3 bases; nucleotides not matched to a gene: 15. In germline, CDR1 is MNHEY, CDR2 SVGEGT. This CDR3 region has 18 residues. As DNA, the CDR3 is TGTGCCAGCAACAAACCTCGTAGGGGACAGGGGTCCAATCAGCCCCAGCATTTT. As protein: CASNKPRRGQGSNQPQHF.

About this clonotype itself: The junction shows a germline mismatch at one end, possibly a read error. CDR3 nucleotides: TGTGCCAGCACTCTAGGACACAACTTTGAAGCATTCTTT. Protein sequence: CASTLGHNFEAFF. The rearrangement joins TRBV12-3 or TRBV12-4 to TRBJ1-1; D may be TRBD1 (5 bases). The CDR3 spans 13 residues.

With regard to this clonotype: Mismatch with germline at one junction end may stem from a read error. This chain links TRBV11-2 with TRBJ2-2; 8 bases line up with TRBD2. The CDR3 has 16 amino acids. Germline CDR1 is SGHAT and CDR2 is FQNNGV. The CDR3, as DNA: TGTGCCAGCAGCTTAGCGGGGGGGATGGACACCAGGGAGCTGTTTTTT. Translation: CASSLAGGMDTRELFF. The variable domain in full, with the rest retrieved from reference TRBV11-2 and TRBJ2-2, is EAGVAQSPRYKIIEKRQSVAFWCNPISGHATLYWYQQILGQGPKLLIQFQNNGVVDDSQLPKDRFSAERLKGVDSTLKIQPAKLEDSAVYLCASSLAGGMDTRELFFGEGSRLTVL.

As concerns this clonotype: A much larger clone differs from this one at a single base, so this may be a read error. V gene TRBV5-6 combines with J gene TRBJ2-1; unclear D gene. In germline, CDR1 is SGHDT, CDR2 YYEEEE. This CDR3 is 13 amino acids long. The CDR3 nucleotides are TGTGCCAACAGCTTGGGTGGGGTCGATGAGCAGTTCTTC. This translates into CANSLGGVDEQFF.

As for this clonotype: At one end the junction does not follow the germline gene, possibly because of a read error. J is TRBJ2-5 and V is TRBV20-1; possible D gene TRBD2, 6 bases. Per the germline V gene, CDR1 is DFQATT and CDR2 is SNEGSKA (reference sequence). The CDR3 is made up of 14 amino acids. CDR3 in DNA: TGCAATGCTAGCGCTATGGGATACCAAGAGACCCAGTACTTC. Translation gives CNASAMGYQETQYF.

Regarding this clonotype: A much larger clonotype is one base distant, so this may be a read error. The chain combines TRBV6-6 with TRBJ1-2, with a weak D call TRBD1 (5 bases). V lost 7 bases to trimming and J lost 2 bases, with 14 bases between them. CDR1 and CDR2 (germline): MNHNY, SVGAGI (reference sequence). The CDR3 sequence is 14 residues long. The CDR3 DNA sequence: TGTGCCAGCACCGCCGGGGACTCGAACTATGGCTACACCTTC. It encodes CASTAGDSNYGYTF.

This clonotype turned up a few times. This sequence joins TRBV7-8 and TRBJ2-2; D tentatively fits TRBD1 or TRBD2 (6 bases each). This CDR3 is 13 amino acids long. Germline values: CDR1 SGHVS, CDR2 FQNEAQ. Trimming shortened V by 9 bases and J by 7 bases, and 15 bases separated the two germline ends. The DNA of the CDR3 is TGTGCCAGTAGCCTCGGGGGCGGCGGGGAGCTGTTTTTT. Protein sequence: CASSLGGGGELFF.